Each of the 31 T cell receptor beta chains below was sequenced from the same sample in a study of cytomegalovirus exposure and HLA in healthy donors. In the PCR, 60 Vbeta and 13 Jbeta primers were used. The table came from immunoSEQ multiplex PCR; TCRdb's copy has only in-frame clones and leaves some out. The sample shows about 130,000 clones, less than 85% of them seen only once. The source material was PBMCs. These receptors were taken from a man between 18 and 29 years old in good health and CMV-seropositive.

The chain employs TRBV7-6 and TRBJ2-3; TRBD1 matches at 7 bases. Looked up from germline, CDR1 is SGHVS and CDR2 is FNYEAQ. The CDR3 is made up of 15 amino acids. The ends lost 6 bases at V and 1 base at J; junction bases unmatched: 7. The CDR3: CASSSPDRGTDTQYF. As DNA, the CDR3 is TGTGCCAGCAGTTCCCCCGACAGGGGCACAGATACGCAGTATTTT.

The rearrangement links TRBV19 to TRBJ2-1, with D possibly TRBD2 on 6 matching bases. The CDR3 runs 15 residues. CDR1 LNHDA and CDR2 SQIVND come from the germline V gene (reference sequence). V was pared by 6 bases and J by 3 bases, with 15 bases between. The DNA of the CDR3 is TGTGCCAGTAGCCAAGGCGGGGATGTCTACAATGAGCAGTTCTTC. It translates to CASSQGGDVYNEQFF. Full variable domain (outside the CDR3, taken from reference TRBV19 and TRBJ2-1): DGGITQSPKYLFRKEGQNVTLSCEQNLNHDAMYWYRQDPGQGLRLIYYSQIVNDFQKGDIAEGYSVSREKKESFPLTVTSAQKNPTAFYLCASSQGGDVYNEQFFGPGTRLTVL.

V usage is TRBV13 and J usage is TRBJ2-3; 11 bases fit TRBD2. Germline-derived CDR1 and CDR2 are PRHDT and FYEKMQ (reference sequence). The CDR3 contains 17 residues. V lost 7 bases, J lost 1 base, and 10 bases stayed unmatched. The CDR3 loop is CASKGTSGPRGTDTQYF. CDR3 bases: TGTGCCAGCAAGGGGACTAGCGGCCCACGGGGCACAGATACGCAGTATTTT.

The J gene is TRBJ2-7, the V gene TRBV5-4, with TRBD1 as a possible D gene (5 bases). Germline V gives CDR1 SGHNT, CDR2 YYREEE (reference sequence). V lost 3 bases to trimming and J lost 2 bases, with 12 bases between them. The length of the CDR3 is 14 residues. The CDR3 nucleotides read TGTGCCAGCAGCTCAGGCCAGGGCACCTACGAGCAGTACTTC. Its translation is CASSSGQGTYEQYF.

This chain connects TRBV28 to TRBJ2-7; tentatively, D is TRBD2 (7 bases). The CDR3 totals 17 residues. Germline-derived CDR1 and CDR2 are MDHEN and SYDVKM. V was shortened by 8 bases and J by 0 bases, with 23 bases between the two germline ends. CDR3 in amino acids: CASAVGARGASSYEQYF. DNA of the CDR3: TGTGCCAGCGCGGTAGGAGCTCGGGGGGCGAGCTCCTACGAGCAGTACTTC. Filled out from reference TRBV28 and TRBJ2-7, the complete variable domain reads DVKVTQSSRYLVKRTGEKVFLECVQDMDHENMFWYRQDPGLGLRLIYFSYDVKMKEKGDIPEGYSVSREKKERFSLILESASTNQTSMYLCASAVGARGASSYEQYFGPGTRLTVT.

The table lists this clone with a count of one. V is TRBV27 and J is TRBJ1-2, with D unresolved. This CDR3 has 11 amino acids. Trimming stripped 4 bases from V and 5 bases from J, with 5 bases between. Germline loops: CDR1 MNHEY, CDR2 SMNVEV (reference sequence). Here the CDR3 DNA reads TGTGCCAGCAGTTGGGAGTATGGCTACACCTTC. This gives the protein CASSWEYGYTF.

The gene calls are TRBV2 and TRBJ1-3; the D is unclear. The CDR3 is made up of 16 amino acids. V was pared by 4 bases and J by 0 bases, with 13 bases between. Germline CDR1 is SNHLY and CDR2 is FYNNEI. CDR3 in DNA: TGTGCCAGCAGTGTCGGAGCGACGGGCTCTGGAAACACCATATATTTT. It is translated as CASSVGATGSGNTIYF.

V is TRBV9 and J is TRBJ2-7; the D gene is possibly TRBD2 (5 bases). This CDR3 region has 16 residues. Germline V CDR1 and CDR2: SGDLS, YYNGEE. Between the trimmed V and J ends, which lost 4 bases and 5 bases, there was a span of 22 bases. In nucleotides, the CDR3 is TGTGCCAGCAGCTTCTCCTTAAACGGGGAGTCCCACGAGCAGTACTTC. Amino acids: CASSFSLNGESHEQYF.

This clone was found a few times. This chain uses TRBV7-8 with TRBJ1-2; no reliable D call. This CDR3 has 13 amino acids. The ends were cut back, 1 base at V and 8 bases at J, with 11 bases in the middle. Germline CDR1 is SGHVS and CDR2 is FQNEAQ. This CDR3 is CASSLGTAMGYTF. DNA for the CDR3: TGTGCCAGCAGCTTAGGGACTGCTATGGGCTACACCTTC.

V usage is TRBV7-9 and J usage is TRBJ2-2; 9 bases match TRBD1. V trimming: 5 bases; J trimming: 8 bases; junction bases outside the gene matches: 9. Germline CDR1 SEHNR, CDR2 FQNEAQ (reference sequence). The CDR3 spans 15 residues. For the CDR3, the DNA is TGTGCCAGCAGCCCCCCGAGGACAGGGGCGGGGGAGCTGTTTTTT. Amino acids: CASSPPRTGAGELFF.

The rearrangement links TRBV7-8 to TRBJ2-1; 9 bases are a match to TRBD2. The CDR3 is 17 residues long. J gave up 6 bases and V 1 base, and 10 bases lay outside the gene matches. In germline, CDR1 is SGHVS, CDR2 FQNEAQ. Written as DNA, the CDR3 is TGTGCCAGCAGCTTAGGACAAGGGCTAGCGGGGCGCAATGAGCAGTTCTTC. Its protein is CASSLGQGLAGRNEQFF.

This sequence joins TRBV28 and TRBJ2-5, with 10 bases matching TRBD2. J lost 4 bases, V lost 8 bases, and 4 bases had no gene match. Germline CDR1 MDHEN, CDR2 SYDVKM. CDR3 length: 13 amino acids. The CDR3 region has the DNA TGTGCCAGCCGCTGGACTAGCGGAGAGACCCAGTACTTC. The encoded protein is CASRWTSGETQYF.

The chain uses TRBV6-1 and TRBJ2-1; weak D call: TRBD1 (5 bases). The germline CDR1 and CDR2 sequences are MNHNS and SASEGT. This CDR3 spans 15 amino acids. Trimming left V 4 bases short and J 7 bases short, with 17 bases between. In nucleotides, the CDR3 is TGTGCCAGCAGTGGAGGTCCGTCCCCAGGGAATGAGCAGTTCTTC. It specifies CASSGGPSPGNEQFF.

This chain connects TRBV11-3 to TRBJ1-1; the D is unclear. Germline CDR1 reads SGHNT; CDR2 reads YENEEA. CDR3 length: 14 residues. V was pared by 5 bases and J by 6 bases, with 16 bases between. In DNA, the CDR3 is TGTGCCAGCAGCCCCAGGACGGGGTGCGCTGAAGCTTTCTTT. Its protein product is CASSPRTGCAEAFF.

The chain carries TRBV5-6 and TRBJ2-2; the D is unclear. Trimming removed 0 bases at V and 6 bases at J, with 3 bases between. Germline-derived CDR1 and CDR2 are SGHDT and YYEEEE. The CDR3 sequence is 12 residues long. CDR3 coding DNA: TGTGCCAGCAGCTTGGGGCCCGGGGAGCTGTTTTTT. Protein product: CASSLGPGELFF.

The chain's CDR3 is CATSLGTGGRNEQFF. The CDR3 DNA is TGTGCCACCTCCCTGGGGACAGGGGGCAGGAATGAGCAGTTCTTC. V is TRBV15 and J is TRBJ2-1; 12 nucleotides align to TRBD1. The CDR3 runs to 15 residues. Germline V CDR1 and CDR2: LNHNV, YYDKDF (reference sequence). V trimming: 8 bases; J trimming: 7 bases; junction bases outside the gene matches: 9. The full variable domain, in which reference TRBV15 and TRBJ2-1 provide the parts outside the CDR3, is DAMVIQNPRYQVTQFGKPVTLSCSQTLNHNVMYWYQQKSSQAPKLLFHYYDKDFNNEADTPDNFQSRRPNTSFCFLDIRSPGLGDTAMYLCATSLGTGGRNEQFFGPGTRLTVL.

This clone was recorded once. The V and J genes are TRBV6-5 and TRBJ1-5; no definite D call. Germline V gives CDR1 MNHEY, CDR2 SVGAGI. V was shortened by 4 bases and J by 0 bases, with 4 bases between the two germline ends. This CDR3 spans 13 amino acids. CDR3 protein: CASSLVSNQPQHF. CDR3 bases: TGTGCCAGCAGTTTAGTTAGCAATCAGCCCCAGCATTTT.

The chain carries TRBV4-2 and TRBJ2-1; the match to TRBD2 covers 12 bases. CDR3 length: 19 amino acids. V dropped 1 base and J dropped 0; count of bases not matched to a gene: 7. The germline CDR1 and CDR2 sequences are LGHNA and YNFKEQ. CDR3 region: CASSQVLAGGTSSYNEQFF. CDR3 in DNA: TGTGCCAGCAGCCAAGTCCTAGCGGGGGGGACGAGCTCCTACAATGAGCAGTTCTTC.

This chain links TRBV5-1 with TRBJ1-5; D is possibly TRBD1 (5 bases). CDR1 is SGHRS, CDR2 YFSETQ, per germline. CDR3 length equals 14 residues. Trimming removed 2 bases from V and 6 bases from J, with 12 bases in between. CDR3 DNA: TGCGCCAGCAGCTTCGGGGACGGGGGTCAGCCCCAGCATTTT. Its protein product is CASSFGDGGQPQHF.

The rearrangement uses TRBV11-3 and TRBJ1-1, with TRBD1 matching 7 bases. CDR3 length: 12 residues. V trimming: 5 bases; J trimming: 5 bases; junction bases outside the gene matches: 2. The germline CDR1 and CDR2 sequences are SGHNT and YENEEA. Here the CDR3 reads CASSPGGTEAFF. CDR3 DNA: TGTGCCAGCAGCCCAGGGGGGACTGAAGCTTTCTTT. Looking up the rest from reference TRBV11-3 and TRBJ1-1 gives the full variable domain: EAGVVQSPRYKIIEKKQPVAFWCNPISGHNTLYWYLQNLGQGPELLIRYENEEAVDDSQLPKDRFSAERLKGVDSTLKIQPAELGDSAVYLCASSPGGTEAFFGQGTRLTVV.

The rearrangement uses TRBV10-2 and TRBJ2-3; possibly TRBD2 for D (6 bases). The germline V and J ends were trimmed by 4 bases and 2 bases, with 13 bases remaining between them. This CDR3 comprises 15 residues. Germline CDR1 and CDR2: WSHSY and SAAADI. The CDR3 region is CASSVNGGSTDTQYF. In nucleotides, the CDR3 is TGCGCCAGCAGTGTAAACGGGGGATCCACAGATACGCAGTATTTT.

This chain joins TRBV6-5 and TRBJ2-5, with 8 bases fitting TRBD2. The J call may be faulty, since TRBJ2-7 better matches the DNA end. Looked up from germline, CDR1 is MNHEY and CDR2 is SVGAGI. The CDR3 contains 15 residues. The CDR3 sequence is CASQISGALNYEQYF. The CDR3 DNA is TGTGCCAGCCAAATTAGCGGGGCGTTGAATTACGAGCAGTACTTC.

The table lists this clone with a count of one. The chain has TRBV6-1 and TRBJ2-7; tentative D call: TRBD1 (5 bases). CDR3 length: 12 residues. Between the trimmed V and J ends, which lost 9 bases and 3 bases, there was a span of 12 bases. CDR1 is MNHNS, CDR2 SASEGT, per germline. CDR3 nucleotide sequence: TGTGCCAGTCAGGGTCCACTCTACGAGCAGTACTTC. Translated: CASQGPLYEQYF.

V usage is TRBV4-1 and J usage is TRBJ2-7, with 8 bases that match TRBD2. The CDR3 has 14 residues. Trimming took 2 bases from V and 5 from J; bases not matched to a gene: 5. Germline lookup yields CDR1 MGHRA and CDR2 YSYEKL. Here the CDR3 reads CASSQPGTSDEQYF. For the CDR3, the DNA is TGCGCCAGCAGCCAACCAGGGACTAGTGACGAGCAGTACTTC.

This clone was observed a handful of times. J is TRBJ2-3 and V is TRBV28, with TRBD1 matching 9 bases. This CDR3 has 18 residues. J was trimmed by 2 bases and V by 6 bases; bases with no gene match: 15. Germline assignment: CDR1 MDHEN and CDR2 SYDVKM. The CDR3 here is CASSFPGQGTLTTDTQYF. The CDR3 DNA follows: TGTGCCAGCAGCTTCCCGGGACAGGGAACTCTTACCACAGATACGCAGTATTTT.

The chain is built from TRBV7-8 and TRBJ2-5; possibly TRBD1 for D (6 bases). The V end was cut by 5 bases, the J end by 7 bases, with 20 bases between. The CDR3 consists of 15 residues. Germline V gene sequence: CDR1 SGHVS, CDR2 FQNEAQ. CDR3 sequence: CASSASRDLGGTQYF. The CDR3 nucleotides are TGTGCCAGCAGCGCCTCCCGGGACCTAGGGGGGACCCAGTACTTC. The full variable domain, rest sourced from reference TRBV7-8 and TRBJ2-5, is GAGVSQSPRYKVAKRGQDVALRCDPISGHVSLFWYQQALGQGPEFLTYFQNEAQLDKSGLPSDRFFAERPEGSVSTLKIQRTQQEDSAVYLCASSASRDLGGTQYFGPGTRLLVL.

The chain joins TRBV9 to TRBJ2-7; 8 bases are a match to TRBD1. This CDR3 has 14 amino acids. The germline V gene encodes CDR1 SGDLS and CDR2 YYNGEE. V was pared by 2 bases and J by 2 bases, with 3 bases of the junction left unmatched. The DNA of the CDR3 is TGTGCCAGCAGCGTTGCGGGACAGGCCTACGAGCAGTACTTC. Protein sequence: CASSVAGQAYEQYF.

A few counts support this clone. V is TRBV6-1 and J is TRBJ2-2; 11 positions match TRBD2. After removal of 2 bases from V and 7 bases from J, the junction contained 3 bases not matched to a gene. Germline loops: CDR1 MNHNS, CDR2 SASEGT. The CDR3 has 15 amino acids. CDR3: CASSELAGGFGELFF. CDR3 nucleotides: TGTGCCAGCAGTGAACTAGCGGGGGGATTCGGGGAGCTGTTTTTT.

This rearrangement joins TRBV7-9 to TRBJ1-5; TRBD1 might be the D (6 bases). V was cut by 5 bases and J by 3 bases, with 17 bases left in between. The CDR3 sequence is 16 residues long. Germline loops: CDR1 SEHNR, CDR2 FQNEAQ (reference sequence). The CDR3 region has the DNA TGTGCCAGCAGCCCCACTAAAGGGGGGGTCAATCAGCCCCAGCATTTT. Amino acids: CASSPTKGGVNQPQHF.

V is TRBV7-2 and J is TRBJ2-5, with 7 bases aligning to TRBD1. V shed 1 base, J shed 2 bases, and the junction held 4 bases outside the gene matches. The CDR3 is 15 residues long. CDR1 and CDR2 from the germline V gene are SGHTA and FQGNSA. CDR3 residues: CASSLGQGVQETQYF. The CDR3 DNA follows: TGTGCCAGCAGCTTAGGTCAGGGGGTTCAAGAGACCCAGTACTTC.

The V gene is TRBV18, the J gene TRBJ2-7, with 12 bases aligning to TRBD2. This CDR3 is 17 amino acids long. CDR1 is KGHSH and CDR2 is LQKENI in the germline V gene. Trimming removed 2 bases from V and 3 bases from J; junction bases left unmatched: 8. CDR3 protein: CASSPKLAGGSNYEQYF. In DNA form, the CDR3 reads TGTGCCAGCTCACCAAAACTAGCGGGGGGCTCCAACTACGAGCAGTACTTC.